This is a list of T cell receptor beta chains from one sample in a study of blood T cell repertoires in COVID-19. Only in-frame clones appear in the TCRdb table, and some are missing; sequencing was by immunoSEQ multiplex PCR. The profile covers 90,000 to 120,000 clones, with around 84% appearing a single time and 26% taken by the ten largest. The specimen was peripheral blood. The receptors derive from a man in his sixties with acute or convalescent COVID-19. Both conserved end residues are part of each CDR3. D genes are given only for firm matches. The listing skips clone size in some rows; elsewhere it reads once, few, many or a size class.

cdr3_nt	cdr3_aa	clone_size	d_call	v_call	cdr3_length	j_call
TGTGCCAGCAGCCTGCGAGGCTCACCCCTCCACTTT	CASSLRGSPLHF	.	.	TRBV3-1/TRBV3-2	12	TRBJ1-6
TGTGCCACCAGCTCGGGACAGAGAAACACCGGGGAGCTGTTTTTT	CATSSGQRNTGELFF	.	TRBD1	TRBV15	15	TRBJ2-2
TGCGCCAGCAGCCAGGGGACAGGGGGCGGTCCCGGGGAGCTGTTTTTT	CASSQGTGGGPGELFF	few	TRBD1	TRBV4-1	16	TRBJ2-2
TGTGCCAGTAGCAGGACAGTTAGCTCCTACAATGAGCAGTTCTTC	CASSRTVSSYNEQFF	.	.	TRBV19	15	TRBJ2-1
TGTGCCAGCAGCCTCCAAACCGGTCCCGGGATTTCACCCCTCCACTTT	CASSLQTGPGISPLHF	once	.	TRBV4-2	16	TRBJ1-6
TGTGCCAGCAGCTTAGGACTACTAGCGAAGCCAGATACGCAGTATTTT	CASSLGLLAKPDTQYF	few	TRBD2	TRBV11-3	16	TRBJ2-3
TGTGCCAGCAGTTTCGGTCTCGGGAATTCACCCCTCCACTTT	CASSFGLGNSPLHF	.	.	TRBV27	14	TRBJ1-6
TGTGCCAGTAGATCTCCGGGACTAGCGTCAAATGAGCAGTTCTTC	CASRSPGLASNEQFF	.	TRBD2	TRBV19	15	TRBJ2-1
TGTGCCAGTAGTAAGGGGGAGACCCAGTACTTC	CASSKGETQYF	.	.	TRBV19	11	TRBJ2-5
TGTGCCAGCAGCTTGGATGATCCGGGACAGGGGCGAACCTACAATGAGCAGTTCTTC	CASSLDDPGQGRTYNEQFF	.	TRBD1	TRBV5-4	19	TRBJ2-1
TGTGCCAGCAGTTTCAGGGGCACCGGGGAGCTGTTTTTT	CASSFRGTGELFF	.	.	TRBV28	13	TRBJ2-2
TGTGCCAGCAGCTTGGGTTTGGCAGAAGCTTTCTTT	CASSLGLAEAFF	.	.	TRBV5-5	12	TRBJ1-1
TGTGCCAGCAGTGCTGTTGGCTCTACTAATGAAAAACTGTTTTTT	CASSAVGSTNEKLFF	few	.	TRBV2	15	TRBJ1-4
TGTGCCAGCAGTGAAGGAAGATGGATTGCTAGCGGCAAAAACACCGGGGAGCTGTTTTTT	CASSEGRWIASGKNTGELFF	.	TRBD2	TRBV6-1	20	TRBJ2-2
TGTGCCAGCAGCCCCAACAGGGTCAGCACTGAAGCTTTCTTT	CASSPNRVSTEAFF	.	.	TRBV7-8	14	TRBJ1-1
TGCGCCAGCAGCTTAACCGACAATGCGGGAAAACTGTTTTTT	CASSLTDNAGKLFF	.	.	TRBV5-1	14	TRBJ1-4
TGTGCCAGCTCACCGTCAGTACAGCTATCTGGGACTGAAGCTTTCTTT	CASSPSVQLSGTEAFF	.	.	TRBV18	16	TRBJ1-1